The clone carrying this TCR beta chain was seen repeatedly, ten times or more. The antigen remains undetermined. The source material, RNA transcripts, was used to amplify TCR beta CDR3 regions. In the first-round RT-PCR of the TCR CDR3, the HTBI primer set was used. TCRdb independently ran MiXCR on the multiplex PCR reads; one entry per CDR3 protein. The table lists more than 350,000 distinct CDR3 sequences, 15% to 20% of them singletons. There are 12 residues in the CDR3. In germline, CDR1 is MNHNS, CDR2 SASEGT. V gave up 6 bases and J gave up 4 bases, with 6 bases separating them. This specimen comes from a study of T cells in Graves' hyperthyroidism and ophthalmopathy. Study details: The authors collected peripheral blood at initial diagnosis, before any treatment. Notes on the study in general: Blood also carried most thyroid clonotypes expanded above 0.001.

Diagnostic assessment was based on clinical symptoms, serum thyroxine and TRAb, thyroid ultrasound and orbital computed tomography. What was sequenced was blood. The TCR sequence derives from a woman in her 30s with Graves' hyperthyroidism that later progressed to Graves' ophthalmopathy. This sequence joins TRBV6-1 and TRBJ1-4, with D unclear. DNA of the CDR3: TGTGCCAGCAGCGGGCTTAATGAAAAACTGTTTTTT. This sequence encodes CASSGLNEKLFF.